This T cell receptor (beta chain) was identified in a study of blood T cell repertoires in COVID-19. Whole-study context: Samples representing acute and convalescent COVID-19 were sourced from the United States, Italy and Spain.

Original data processing: How many nucleated cells were present was estimated from reference gene primer amplification. The data were produced by immunoSEQ multiplex PCR, yet TCRdb's version contains in-frame clones alone and is incomplete. D and trimming were read from the DNA, whereas the V and J calls and clone size are those reported in that table. The data show 95,000 to 130,000 clones, roughly 85% seen once. This clonotype was sampled from a man aged 25-45 years with acute or convalescent COVID-19. The specimen sequenced was peripheral blood.

CDR3 in amino acids: CASSEGTSGSEQFF. The CDR3 region has the DNA TGTGCCAGCAGCGAGGGGACTAGCGGGAGTGAACAGTTCTTC. This rearrangement joins TRBV9 to TRBJ2-1; 14 bases are shared with TRBD2. The CDR3 contains 14 residues. V was pared by 3 bases and J by 13 bases, with 6 bases of the junction left unmatched. Per germline, CDR1 SGDLS and CDR2 YYNGEE.